The 27 T cell receptor beta chains below come from one sample, sequenced in a study of blood T cell repertoires in COVID-19 (dated by TCRdb to between 2020 and 2021). The library was generated by the immunoSEQ multiplex PCR assay. Drawn from immuneACCESS, this table holds only the in-frame rearrangements with V and J called that TCRdb kept. Clones are partly lost; checked studies trace under half to an unresolved V gene and leave the rest unexplained. A total of some 110,000 clones appear in this sample, over 60% of them only once. The ten largest clones take up about 6.8% of the sample. Material for sequencing was peripheral blood. Receptor source: a man aged 65 to 79 with acute or convalescent COVID-19.

This clone appeared a single time. For the CDR3, the DNA is TGTGCCAGCAGTTCGGCGGGACAGGGAACCTACGAGCAGTACTTC. It yields the protein CASSSAGQGTYEQYF. The chain links TRBV28 to TRBJ2-7; TRBD1 agrees at 9 bases. Germline V gives CDR1 MDHEN, CDR2 SYDVKM. V lost 4 bases to trimming and J lost 2 bases; unmatched junction nucleotides: 6. The CDR3 sequence is 15 residues long.

CDR3: CASSFPVAGDGQETQYF. The CDR3 DNA reads TGTGCCAGCAGTTTTCCCGTAGCGGGAGACGGTCAAGAGACCCAGTACTTC. V and J are TRBV28 and TRBJ2-5; 9 bases line up with TRBD2. The trim removed 3 bases at V and 2 bases at J, leaving 10 bases unmatched. This CDR3 is 17 amino acids long. Germline-derived CDR1 and CDR2 are MDHEN and SYDVKM.

This chain joins TRBV9 and TRBJ2-3, with TRBD2 matching over 8 bases. V was pared by 3 bases and J by 1 base, with 4 bases of the junction left unmatched. Germline assignment: CDR1 SGDLS and CDR2 YYNGEE. The CDR3 contains 15 residues. This CDR3 reads CASSATRGGTDTQYF. The CDR3 DNA is TGTGCCAGCAGCGCCACGCGGGGGGGCACAGATACGCAGTATTTT.

This clone was detected a few times. This chain joins TRBV5-1 and TRBJ2-1; 8 bases are a match to TRBD2. The V segment lost 0 bases and the J segment 9 bases; nucleotides outside the gene matches: 5. The CDR3 covers 14 residues. CDR1 is SGHRS, CDR2 YFSETQ, per germline. CDR3: CASSLAGSGAEQFF. The CDR3 nucleotides are TGCGCCAGCAGCTTGGCAGGTAGCGGGGCTGAGCAGTTCTTC. The variable domain in full, completed from reference TRBV5-1 and TRBJ2-1, reads KAGVTQTPRYLIKTRGQQVTLSCSPISGHRSVSWYQQTPGQGLQFLFEYFSETQRNKGNFPGRFSGRQFSNSRSEMNVSTLELGDSALYLCASSLAGSGAEQFFGPGTRLTVL.

The rearrangement uses TRBV15 and TRBJ2-1, with D maybe TRBD1 (6 bases). The CDR3 spans 13 residues. V was trimmed by 5 bases and J by 4 bases, leaving 9 bases between them. The germline CDR1 and CDR2 sequences are LNHNV and YYDKDF (reference sequence). In DNA form, the CDR3 reads TGTGCCACCAGCGAGGACAGTTACAATGAGCAGTTCTTC. This gives the protein CATSEDSYNEQFF.

This clone has just a few counts. V gene TRBV29-1 combines with J gene TRBJ2-5; 7 nucleotides match TRBD1. This CDR3 has 11 amino acids. V shed 7 bases and J 3 bases; nucleotides not matched to a gene: 2. The V gene's germline CDR1 is SQVTM and CDR2 ANQGSEA. The CDR3 region is CSAGTEETQYF. CDR3 sequence (DNA): TGCAGCGCCGGGACAGAAGAGACCCAGTACTTC.

The V and J genes are TRBV9 and TRBJ1-3; the D is unclear. CDR3 length equals 13 residues. Germline V gene sequence: CDR1 SGDLS, CDR2 YYNGEE. V lost 4 bases, J lost 0 bases, and 5 bases lay in between. CDR3 amino acids: CASSSHSGNTIYF. CDR3 bases: TGTGCCAGCAGCTCCCACTCTGGAAACACCATATATTTT.

V usage is TRBV10-1 and J usage is TRBJ2-5; 9 bases are shared with TRBD2. The CDR3 has 15 amino acids. Per the germline V gene, CDR1 is WNHNN and CDR2 is SYGVQD (reference sequence). The V gene end was trimmed by 8 bases and the J gene end by 2 bases; junction bases not matched to a gene: 9. CDR3 loop: CASPPWREGQETQYF. CDR3 coding DNA: TGCGCCAGCCCACCATGGCGGGAGGGACAAGAGACCCAGTACTTC.

The chain links TRBV27 to TRBJ2-1, with 13 bases matching TRBD2. Germline lookup yields CDR1 MNHEY and CDR2 SMNVEV (reference sequence). The CDR3 loop spans 19 amino acids. The V gene end was trimmed by 6 bases and the J gene end by 3 bases; junction bases not matched to a gene: 14. The CDR3 region is CASSRRTSGGNFVYNEQFF. DNA of the CDR3: TGTGCCAGCAGCCGAAGGACTAGCGGGGGAAATTTTGTCTACAATGAGCAGTTCTTC.

This sequence joins TRBV11-3 and TRBJ2-1; 7 nucleotides line up with TRBD2. The CDR3 totals 12 residues. Germline trimming cut 4 bases from V and 9 bases from J; bases unmatched to any gene: 3. Germline CDR1 reads SGHNT; CDR2 reads YENEEA. CDR3 nucleotides: TGTGCCAGCAGCTCGTCTAGCGGTGAGCAGTTCTTC. Protein product: CASSSSSGEQFF.

The chain uses TRBV2 and TRBJ2-7, with a possible D match to TRBD1 (6 bases). Germline CDR1 and CDR2: SNHLY and FYNNEI. Trimming removed 6 bases from V and 3 bases from J, with 12 bases in between. This CDR3 has 13 amino acids. CDR3 nucleotides: TGTGCCAGCAGGGAGACAGGTTTCTACGAGCAGTACTTC. Protein: CASRETGFYEQYF.

This clone was detected only a few times. This chain uses TRBV7-9 with TRBJ2-2; possibly TRBD2 for D (6 bases). Per germline, CDR1 SEHNR and CDR2 FQNEAQ (reference sequence). The CDR3 length is 15 residues. Trimming took off 2 bases at V and 6 bases at J, with 13 bases between the two ends. The CDR3 DNA reads TGTGCCAGCAGCTTAATGACGGGGGACGCCGGGGAGCTGTTTTTT. This sequence encodes CASSLMTGDAGELFF.

This sequence joins TRBV5-1 and TRBJ2-2; TRBD1 matches at 7 bases. CDR1 is SGHRS, CDR2 YFSETQ, per germline. The CDR3 consists of 16 residues. J was trimmed by 6 bases and V by 4 bases; bases with no gene match: 12. CDR3 sequence: CASSTDRQGLAGELFF. CDR3 nucleotides: TGCGCCAGCAGCACAGATCGACAGGGTTTGGCCGGGGAGCTGTTTTTT.

This clone was recorded once. V usage is TRBV3-1 (or the pseudogene TRBV3-2) and J usage is TRBJ2-7; 8 positions match TRBD2. After removal of 4 bases from V and 5 bases from J, the junction contained 10 bases not matched to a gene. This CDR3 has 15 amino acids. Germline V CDR1 and CDR2: LGHDT, YNNKEL (reference sequence). The CDR3 loop is CASSRLSGRSDEQYF. The DNA for the CDR3 is TGTGCCAGCAGCCGTCTAAGCGGGAGATCGGACGAGCAGTACTTC.

The chain recombines TRBV5-4 with TRBJ1-6; 8 nucleotides agree with TRBD1. In germline, CDR1 is SGHNT, CDR2 YYREEE (reference sequence). After removal of 3 bases from V and 9 bases from J, the junction contained 8 bases not matched to a gene. The CDR3 consists of 15 residues. Here the CDR3 reads CASSSGQGYGSPLHF. In DNA, the CDR3 is TGTGCCAGCAGCTCCGGACAGGGATATGGTTCACCCCTCCACTTT.

The rearrangement joins TRBV19 to TRBJ2-6; 8 bases are a match to TRBD2. Per the germline V gene, CDR1 is LNHDA and CDR2 is SQIVND (reference sequence). J was trimmed by 2 bases and V by 11 bases; bases with no gene match: 11. The CDR3 has 16 residues. This CDR3 is CAASGGTSPGANVLTF. The CDR3 coding sequence is TGTGCCGCGAGCGGGGGAACCTCGCCTGGGGCCAACGTCCTGACTTTC.

J is TRBJ1-1 and V is TRBV3-1 (or the pseudogene TRBV3-2), with TRBD1 identical over 9 bases. Unmatched junction bases numbered 7, after V lost 4 bases and J lost 1 base. CDR1 LGHDT and CDR2 YNNKEL come from the germline V gene (reference sequence). This CDR3 region has 16 residues. For the CDR3, the DNA is TGTGCCAGCAGCCCTCCACAGGGGGCAGGGAACACTGAAGCTTTCTTT. This encodes CASSPPQGAGNTEAFF.

This clone was observed a single time. The chain links TRBV28 to TRBJ2-3, with D unresolved. V was shortened by 7 bases and J by 3 bases, with 14 bases between the two germline ends. The CDR3 covers 14 residues. CDR1 is MDHEN and CDR2 is SYDVKM in the germline V gene. CDR3 sequence: CASKQFGVTDTQYF. CDR3 in DNA: TGTGCCAGCAAACAGTTCGGCGTAACAGATACGCAGTATTTT.

The rearrangement joins TRBV2 to TRBJ2-5, with D possibly being TRBD1 (5 bases). The V end was cut by 4 bases, the J end by 2 bases, with 11 bases between. Germline V CDR1 and CDR2: SNHLY, FYNNEI. The CDR3 is made up of 14 amino acids. For the CDR3, the DNA is TGTGCCAGCAGTGCTCTACAGGAACAAGAGACCCAGTACTTC. Amino acids: CASSALQEQETQYF.

The table lists this clone with a count of one. This sequence joins TRBV19 and TRBJ2-3; 10 bases are a match to TRBD1. Germline trimming cut 1 base from V and 5 bases from J; bases unmatched to any gene: 9. CDR1 is LNHDA and CDR2 is SQIVND in the germline V gene (reference sequence). This CDR3 has 17 residues. CDR3 region: CASSIGDRGRFKDTQYF. The CDR3 DNA sequence: TGTGCCAGTAGTATAGGAGACAGGGGGCGGTTCAAAGATACGCAGTATTTT.

J is TRBJ2-3 and V is TRBV5-4, with D unclear. Trimming cost V 0 bases and J 1 base, with 12 bases left between them. The CDR3 is made up of 16 amino acids. Germline CDR1 is SGHNT and CDR2 is YYREEE (reference sequence). CDR3: CASSLVPEPRTDTQYF. For the CDR3, the DNA is TGTGCCAGCAGCTTGGTCCCCGAGCCCCGCACAGATACGCAGTATTTT.

The chain links TRBV6-5 to TRBJ1-5; tentatively, D is TRBD1 (6 bases). Germline CDR1 and CDR2: MNHEY and SVGAGI. V lost 5 bases, J lost 4 bases, and 9 bases lay in between. The length of the CDR3 is 13 residues. The chain's CDR3 is CASSPDRNQPQHF. The CDR3 nucleotides are TGTGCCAGCAGTCCGGACAGAAATCAGCCCCAGCATTTT.

This clone was seen more than once but under ten times. The chain is built from TRBV6-5 and TRBJ1-3; no reliable D call. The germline CDR1 and CDR2 sequences are MNHEY and SVGAGI. The CDR3 is 15 residues long. V lost 2 bases to trimming and J lost 2 bases, with 10 bases between them. This CDR3 reads CASSYGSGAGNTIYF. CDR3 DNA sequence: TGTGCCAGCAGTTACGGGTCAGGTGCTGGAAACACCATATATTTT.

The rearrangement joins TRBV5-8 to TRBJ2-7; 9 nucleotides match TRBD1. The junction had 6 bases not matched to a gene; V was cut back by 5 bases and J by 3 bases. This CDR3 region has 14 residues. CDR1 and CDR2 from the germline V gene are SGHTS and YDEGEE. The CDR3 sequence is CASSSPGQGYEQYF. The DNA of the CDR3 is TGTGCCAGCAGTTCGCCGGGACAGGGCTACGAGCAGTACTTC.

The V and J genes are TRBV3-1 (or the pseudogene TRBV3-2) and TRBJ1-2, with a possible D match to TRBD1 (6 bases). Germline V gene sequence: CDR1 LGHDT, CDR2 YNNKEL (reference sequence). This CDR3 comprises 13 residues. V was cut by 6 bases and J by 8 bases, with 16 bases left in between. CDR3 sequence: CASRPGTRNGYTF. DNA of the CDR3: TGTGCCAGCAGGCCCGGGACAAGAAACGGCTACACCTTC.

The chain is built from TRBV3-1 (or the pseudogene TRBV3-2) and TRBJ2-3, with D possibly being TRBD2 (5 bases). V was pared by 1 base and J by 2 bases, with 7 bases between. This CDR3 has 14 residues. Germline V CDR1 and CDR2: LGHDT, YNNKEL (reference sequence). CDR3 region: CASSQGRITDTQYF. The CDR3 DNA reads TGTGCCAGCAGCCAAGGGAGGATCACAGATACGCAGTATTTT.

The chain couples TRBV2 to TRBJ1-1; 9 positions agree with TRBD1. V gave up 4 bases and J gave up 7 bases; unmatched junction bases: 7. The CDR3 extends over 14 amino acids. From germline, CDR1 is SNHLY and CDR2 FYNNEI. CDR3 sequence: CASSGNRGRGEAFF. The CDR3 DNA sequence: TGTGCCAGCAGTGGAAACAGGGGGCGCGGTGAAGCTTTCTTT.